The source of this TCR beta chain is a study of blood T cell repertoires in COVID-19. Clones were read by immunoSEQ multiplex PCR, and TCRdb kept only the in-frame ones, dropping some. The sample carries roughly 310,000 clones, around 89% recorded once. Unmatched junction bases numbered 6, after V lost 7 bases and J lost 3 bases. Germline CDR1 SNHLY, CDR2 FYNNEI. The CDR3 is made up of 15 amino acids. This rearrangement joins TRBV2 to TRBJ2-2, with 9 bases identical to TRBD1. Sequenced sample: PBMCs or T cells enriched from blood (not recorded which). The clonotype comes from a woman in her thirties or forties who had recovered from COVID-19. The CDR3 is CASIPGQGHTGELFF. CDR3 in DNA: TGTGCCAGCATTCCGGGACAGGGACACACCGGGGAGCTGTTTTTT.